What follows are 13 T cell receptor beta chains derived from one specimen sequenced in a study of response to subunit inactivated influenza vaccine. TCRdb passed the RT-PCR reads through MiXCR, listing each CDR3 protein once. The repertoire holds about 300,000 distinct CDR3 sequences, with around a fifth as singletons. The sequencing used PBMCs from blood, collected approximately 20 months after vaccination. These receptors originate from a man in his fifties or sixties who received an inactivated influenza vaccine.

This clonotype was found a few times. The chain uses TRBV7-9 and TRBJ1-4; 9 nucleotides match TRBD1. CDR3 length: 15 residues. The ends lost 6 bases at V and 6 bases at J; junction bases unmatched: 8. Per the germline V gene, CDR1 is SEHNR and CDR2 is FQNEAQ (reference sequence). Written as DNA, the CDR3 is TGTGCCAGCAGTTACCGGGACAGGGCAGATGAAAAACTGTTTTTT. Translation: CASSYRDRADEKLFF.

The J gene is TRBJ2-7, the V gene TRBV12-3 or TRBV12-4, with 14 bases that match TRBD2. This CDR3 comprises 14 residues. V lost 7 bases and J lost 6; bases outside the gene matches: 5. The CDR3 DNA reads as TGTGCCAGCACGTCCGGGACTAGCGGGGGCGAGCAGTACTTC. It specifies CASTSGTSGGEQYF.

V usage is TRBV5-4 and J usage is TRBJ1-2, with D unclear. With 4 bases removed from V and 4 bases from J, the gap between germline ends came to 20 bases. Germline-derived CDR1 and CDR2 are SGHNT and YYREEE (reference sequence). The CDR3 length is 16 residues. The CDR3 nucleotides read TGTGCCAGCAGCCAGCAAACGCCTTCAGTGACCTATGGCTACACCTTC. Protein product: CASSQQTPSVTYGYTF.

This rearrangement joins TRBV5-5 to TRBJ2-2, with D maybe TRBD1 (5 bases). The CDR3 length is 14 residues. The germline gives CDR1 SGHKS, CDR2 YYEKEE (reference sequence). V gave up 4 bases and J gave up 6 bases, with 13 bases separating them. The CDR3 here is CASSLTVMSGELFF. The CDR3 coding sequence is TGTGCCAGCAGCCTGACAGTAATGTCCGGGGAGCTGTTTTTT.

This clonotype was recorded only once. This chain links TRBV6-2 or TRBV6-3 with TRBJ1-5; TRBD1 agrees at 10 bases. The germline V gene has CDR1 MNHEY and CDR2 SVGEGT. This CDR3 spans 17 amino acids. V lost 2 bases to trimming and J lost 7 bases; unmatched junction nucleotides: 11. The CDR3 DNA is TGTGCCAGCAGTTACCCAAGGACAGGGGGGAGAGGGCAGCCCCAGCATTTT. It specifies CASSYPRTGGRGQPQHF.

V gene TRBV9 combines with J gene TRBJ2-1, with D possibly matching TRBD1 (5 bases). The CDR3 is made up of 17 amino acids. The germline V gene encodes CDR1 SGDLS and CDR2 YYNGEE. V was cut by 3 bases and J by 7 bases, with 23 bases left in between. The CDR3 region has the DNA TGTGCCAGCAGCGCCTGGGGCGAGGTACGATATGGAAATGAGCAGTTCTTC. This encodes CASSAWGEVRYGNEQFF.

This chain joins TRBV28 and TRBJ1-2, with a possible D match to TRBD1 (5 bases). Trimming shortened V by 6 bases and J by 4 bases, and 9 bases separated the two germline ends. The germline V gene encodes CDR1 MDHEN and CDR2 SYDVKM. This CDR3 comprises 12 residues. Written as DNA, the CDR3 is TGTGCCAGCAGGGGACCGCTCTATGGCTACACCTTC. It is translated as CASRGPLYGYTF.

The table lists this clonotype with a few counts. This chain uses TRBV20-1 with TRBJ2-7; the match to TRBD2 covers 10 bases. This CDR3 spans 14 amino acids. CDR1 DFQATT and CDR2 SNEGSKA come from the germline V gene (reference sequence). Trimming took 3 bases from V and 6 from J; bases not matched to a gene: 8. The CDR3 DNA is TGCAGTGCTAGTTTAGCGGGAGGACTGGGCGAGCAGTACTTC. This codes for CSASLAGGLGEQYF.

The V and J genes are TRBV7-8 and TRBJ1-5; possible D gene TRBD1, 5 bases. V lost 5 bases and J 6 bases, leaving 20 bases between the germline ends. The CDR3 runs 16 residues. The V gene's germline CDR1 is SGHVS and CDR2 FQNEAQ. The CDR3 coding sequence is TGTGCCAGCAGCCCTACCGGGGCAGGGCGGAGTCAGCCCCAGCATTTT. This translates into CASSPTGAGRSQPQHF.

This clonotype appeared many times. The V gene is TRBV10-3, the J gene TRBJ1-5, with TRBD1 as a possible D gene (6 bases). CDR3 length: 15 amino acids. Germline values: CDR1 ENHRY, CDR2 SYGVKD. The V end was cut by 2 bases, the J end by 0 bases, with 8 bases between. CDR3 sequence reads: CAISEGQHSNQPQHF. DNA of the CDR3: TGTGCCATCAGTGAGGGACAGCATAGCAATCAGCCCCAGCATTTT.

The chain has TRBV20-1 and TRBJ2-2; TRBD2 aligns across 11 bases. The CDR3 has 20 residues. In germline, CDR1 is DFQATT, CDR2 SNEGSKA (reference sequence). V trimming: 2 bases; J trimming: 2 bases; junction bases outside the gene matches: 16. The CDR3: CSARPVVGSGRAKNTGELFF. In DNA form, the CDR3 reads TGCAGTGCTAGACCGGTTGTTGGTAGCGGGAGGGCGAAAAACACCGGGGAGCTGTTTTTT.

The V gene is TRBV7-9, the J gene TRBJ1-5, with a possible D match to TRBD1 (5 bases). The V end lost 1 base, the J end lost 7 bases, and 8 bases lay between the germline ends. The CDR3 has 13 residues. Germline V gene lookup returns CDR1 SEHNR and CDR2 FQNEAQ (reference sequence). CDR3 DNA sequence: TGTGCCAGCAGCTTAGAGTGGGGCCAGCCCCAGCATTTT. It is translated as CASSLEWGQPQHF.

The rearrangement uses TRBV27 and TRBJ2-7; 10 bases match TRBD2. Germline CDR1 and CDR2: MNHEY and SMNVEV (reference sequence). This CDR3 region has 16 residues. V shed 6 bases, J shed 1 base, and the junction held 9 bases outside the gene matches. CDR3 coding DNA: TGTGCCAGCAGCCCCGGGACTAGCGCTCTATCCTACGAGCAGTACTTC. Its protein product is CASSPGTSALSYEQYF.